Sequencing of this TCR beta chain was carried out in a study of T cells after yellow fever vaccination. Study context: Each low-cell-number fraction was prepared by means of SMART-Seq v4 Ultra Low Input.

This clonotype has ten or more counts. What it binds is unknown. General observations from the study: Reappearance after the booster was observed for most primary-vaccination clones (roughly 95% CD4, about 85% CD8). A secondary response was less intense yet reached its peak sooner, at day 5 versus 15.

The CDR3 covers 15 residues. V was shortened by 2 bases and J by 0 bases, with 14 bases between the two germline ends. Germline CDR1 GTSNPN, CDR2 SVGIG (reference sequence). In TCRdb, the 5' RACE reads were re-called with MiXCR into one record per CDR3 protein. Among under 200,000 distinct CDR3 sequences, 6.5% to 8.5% were seen once, and the ten largest hold 2.5%. The source material was CD4+ T cells sorted from PBMCs, sampled roughly 5 days after the first yellow fever vaccination. The sequence was collected from a man aged 18-30 years who received the YFV17D yellow fever vaccine. The chain employs TRBV30 and TRBJ2-7; a possible D gene is TRBD1 (6 bases). This CDR3 reads CAWSSLDRSSYEQYF. The CDR3 region has the DNA TGTGCCTGGAGTTCCTTGGACAGATCCTCCTACGAGCAGTACTTC.